This entry lists 7 T cell receptor beta chains sequenced from one sample in a study of shared clonotypes between healthy human individuals. Repertoires were generated with immunoSEQ multiplex PCR, while TCRdb's copy carries only in-frame clones and drops some. The sample records millions of clones, 85% to 95% being singletons. Naive CD8 cells lacked CD45RO, underwent positive selection for CCR7 and left out terminally differentiated effector memory CD45RA+ cells. The source material was naive CD8+ T cells sorted from blood. The receptors were gathered from a man younger than 30 in good health.

This clone occurred once. The genes are TRBV27 and TRBJ2-1, with D perhaps TRBD1 or TRBD2 (5 bases each). Germline CDR1 is MNHEY and CDR2 is SMNVEV (reference sequence). The CDR3 spans 15 residues. The V and J ends lost 4 bases and 0 bases respectively, with 10 bases between them. The CDR3 DNA sequence: TGTGCCAGCAGTTGGGACCTATCCTCCTACAATGAGCAGTTCTTC. Its protein is CASSWDLSSYNEQFF.

This clone was observed a handful of times. The genes are TRBV6-5 and TRBJ2-6; 7 bases are shared with TRBD1. Germline V gene data show CDR1 as MNHEY and CDR2 as SVGAGI. With 6 bases clipped from V and 2 bases from J, the junction kept 4 bases outside the gene matches. This CDR3 is built from 15 residues. The CDR3 sequence: CASSPTGAGANVLTF. The CDR3 region has the DNA TGTGCCAGCAGCCCTACAGGGGCTGGGGCCAACGTCCTGACTTTC.

About this clone: This sample also contains other DNA sequences that code for the same CDR3. The chain has TRBV6-1 and TRBJ2-7; D may correspond to TRBD1 or TRBD2 (5 bases each). Germline-derived CDR1 and CDR2 are MNHNS and SASEGT. This CDR3 has 13 amino acids. V lost 6 bases, J lost 1 base, and 10 bases lay in between. CDR3 DNA: TGTGCCAGCAGCGCTGGGACGTCCTACGAGCAGTACTTC. This gives the protein CASSAGTSYEQYF.

The chain recombines TRBV27 with TRBJ2-7; 11 bases line up with TRBD2. This CDR3 is built from 19 residues. Trimming removed 4 bases from V and 2 bases from J; junction bases left unmatched: 16. Germline CDR1 is MNHEY and CDR2 is SMNVEV (reference sequence). The CDR3 nucleotides read TGTGCCAGCAGTTCCCTACAGTTCCTGACTAGCGGGGAGACCTACGAGCAGTACTTC. This translates into CASSSLQFLTSGETYEQYF.

The chain employs TRBV28 and TRBJ2-5; 8 positions agree with TRBD1. CDR3 length: 13 residues. The V gene's germline CDR1 is MDHEN and CDR2 SYDVKM. Trimming took 4 bases from V and 5 from J; bases not matched to a gene: 3. The CDR3 loop reads CASSYWTGETQYF. The CDR3 coding sequence is TGTGCCAGCAGTTACTGGACAGGGGAGACCCAGTACTTC.

The genes are TRBV10-3 and TRBJ2-2; 7 bases align to TRBD1. Germline loops: CDR1 ENHRY, CDR2 SYGVKD. The junction had 7 bases not matched to a gene; V was cut back by 11 bases and J by 4 bases. CDR3 length equals 13 residues. CDR3: CAATTGLTGELFF. CDR3 nucleotide sequence: TGTGCCGCAACGACAGGGCTCACCGGGGAGCTGTTTTTT.

The rearrangement joins TRBV30 to TRBJ1-2; TRBD1 agrees at 8 bases. Germline values: CDR1 GTSNPN, CDR2 SVGIG (reference sequence). Losses at the gene ends were 7 bases for V and 8 bases for J; bases not matched to a gene: 9. This CDR3 comprises 12 residues. In nucleotides, the CDR3 is TGTGCCTCCTCGACTACAGGGGGGGGCTACACCTTC. Protein: CASSTTGGGYTF.